Listed below are T cell receptor beta chains from one sample, sequenced in a study of radiotherapy plus CTLA-4 blockade in lung cancer. Repertoires were generated with immunoSEQ multiplex PCR, while TCRdb's copy carries only in-frame clones and drops some. The table has approximately 89,000 clones, over 75% seen once. The sequencing used peripheral blood, collected from a patient treated with radiotherapy plus ipilimumab. The receptors here all came from a human donor with non-small cell lung cancer that progressed on radiotherapy plus ipilimumab. CDR3s leave out the opening cysteine and the closing phenylalanine or tryptophan. D genes are given only for firm matches.

J | length | V | D | CDR3
TRBJ2-1 | 11 | TRBV4-3 | . | ASSQGLEGEQF
TRBJ2-1 | 13 | TRBV30 | . | AWSVPVNSYNEQF
TRBJ1-3 | 13 | TRBV5-1 | . | ASSPVAGSGNTIY
TRBJ2-1 | 14 | TRBV2 | . | ASSERGRSSYNEQF
TRBJ1-1 | 12 | TRBV30 | . | AWSRRGGRTEAF
TRBJ1-2 | 11 | TRBV2 | . | ASSEGTIDGYT
TRBJ1-6 | 13 | TRBV5-1 | . | ASSLVRFPESPLH
TRBJ2-7 | 10 | TRBV19 | . | ASKNPSYEQY
TRBJ1-5 | 12 | TRBV9 | . | ASSVNGGNQPQH
TRBJ2-2 | 13 | TRBV7-9 | TRBD1 | AVYTGTANTGELF
TRBJ2-3 | 11 | TRBV30 | . | AWTGKSTDTQY
TRBJ2-2 | 12 | TRBV7-9 | . | ASLASANTGELF
TRBJ2-1 | 11 | TRBV2 | . | ANEEALIGEQF
TRBJ1-2 | 11 | TRBV7-2 | . | ASSLGRESRYT
TRBJ1-3 | 10 | TRBV30 | . | AWTHYGNTIY
TRBJ2-6 | 17 | TRBV10-3 | TRBD2 | AIRGLAGGPVSGANVLT
TRBJ1-5 | 11 | TRBV27 | . | ASSRFPDEPQH
TRBJ2-3 | 13 | TRBV15 | . | ATSRFSGGGDTQY
TRBJ1-6 | 11 | TRBV7-3 | . | ASSLKRNSPLH
TRBJ2-7 | 12 | TRBV25-1 | . | ASSERGVVYEQY